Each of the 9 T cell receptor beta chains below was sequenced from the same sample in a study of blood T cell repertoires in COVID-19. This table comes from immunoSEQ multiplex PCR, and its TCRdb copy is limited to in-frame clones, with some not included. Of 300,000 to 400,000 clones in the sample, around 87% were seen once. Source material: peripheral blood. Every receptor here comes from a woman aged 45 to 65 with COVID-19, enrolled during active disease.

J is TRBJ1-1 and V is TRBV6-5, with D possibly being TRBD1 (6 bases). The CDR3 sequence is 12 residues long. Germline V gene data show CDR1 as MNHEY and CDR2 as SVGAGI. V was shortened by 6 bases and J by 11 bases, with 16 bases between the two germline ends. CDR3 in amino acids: CASRRSDSGAFF. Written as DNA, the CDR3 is TGTGCCAGCAGGCGGTCGGACAGTGGGGCTTTCTTT.

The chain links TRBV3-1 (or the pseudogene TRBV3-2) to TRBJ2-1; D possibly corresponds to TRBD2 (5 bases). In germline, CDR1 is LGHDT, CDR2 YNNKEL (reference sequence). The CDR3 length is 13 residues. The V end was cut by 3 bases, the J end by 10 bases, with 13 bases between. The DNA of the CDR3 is TGTGCCAGCAGCCACGACTCCTGGAGGGAGCAGTTCTTC. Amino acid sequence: CASSHDSWREQFF.

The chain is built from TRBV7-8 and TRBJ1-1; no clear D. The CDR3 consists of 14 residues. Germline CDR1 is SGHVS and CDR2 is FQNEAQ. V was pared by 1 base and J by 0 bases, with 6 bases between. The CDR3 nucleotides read TGTGCCAGCAGCTTAGTCTCTTTGAACACTGAAGCTTTCTTT. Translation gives CASSLVSLNTEAFF.

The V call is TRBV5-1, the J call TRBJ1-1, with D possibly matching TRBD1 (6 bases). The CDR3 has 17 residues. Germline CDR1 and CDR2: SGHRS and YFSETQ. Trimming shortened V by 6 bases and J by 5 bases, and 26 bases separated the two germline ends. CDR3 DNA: TGCGCCAGCAACCCGGGGGGAGGCGGGGGCTTCGGAACTGAAGCTTTCTTT. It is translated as CASNPGGGGGFGTEAFF.

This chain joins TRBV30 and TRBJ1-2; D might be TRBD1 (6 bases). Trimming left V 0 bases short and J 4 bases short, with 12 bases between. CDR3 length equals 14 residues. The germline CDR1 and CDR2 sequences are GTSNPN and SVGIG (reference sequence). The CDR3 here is CAWSVLRGAYGYTF. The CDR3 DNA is TGTGCCTGGAGTGTACTACGGGGGGCCTATGGCTACACCTTC.

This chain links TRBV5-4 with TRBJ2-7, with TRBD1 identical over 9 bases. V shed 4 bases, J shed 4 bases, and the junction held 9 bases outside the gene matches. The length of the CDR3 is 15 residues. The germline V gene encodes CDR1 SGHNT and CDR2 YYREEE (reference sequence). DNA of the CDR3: TGTGCCAGCAGCATGTCAACAGGGGGCATATACGAGCAGTACTTC. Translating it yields CASSMSTGGIYEQYF.

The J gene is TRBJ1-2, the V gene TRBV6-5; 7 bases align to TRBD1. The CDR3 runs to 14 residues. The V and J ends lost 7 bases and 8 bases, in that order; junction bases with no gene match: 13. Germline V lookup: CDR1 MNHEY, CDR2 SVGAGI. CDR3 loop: CASKKTGYFGGYTF. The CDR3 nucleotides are TGTGCCAGCAAGAAGACAGGGTACTTTGGGGGCTACACCTTC.

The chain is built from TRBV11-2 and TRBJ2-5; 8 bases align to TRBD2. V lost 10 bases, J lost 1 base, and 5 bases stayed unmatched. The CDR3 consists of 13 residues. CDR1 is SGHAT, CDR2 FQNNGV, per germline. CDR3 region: CATGGAPQETQYF. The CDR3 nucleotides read TGTGCCACCGGGGGGGCACCCCAAGAGACCCAGTACTTC.

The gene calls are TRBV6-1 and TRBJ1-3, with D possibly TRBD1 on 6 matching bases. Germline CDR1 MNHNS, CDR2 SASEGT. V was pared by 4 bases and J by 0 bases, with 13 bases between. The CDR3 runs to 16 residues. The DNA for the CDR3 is TGTGCCAGCAGTGGAAGGGGGGGGAGCTCTGGAAACACCATATATTTT. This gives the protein CASSGRGGSSGNTIYF.